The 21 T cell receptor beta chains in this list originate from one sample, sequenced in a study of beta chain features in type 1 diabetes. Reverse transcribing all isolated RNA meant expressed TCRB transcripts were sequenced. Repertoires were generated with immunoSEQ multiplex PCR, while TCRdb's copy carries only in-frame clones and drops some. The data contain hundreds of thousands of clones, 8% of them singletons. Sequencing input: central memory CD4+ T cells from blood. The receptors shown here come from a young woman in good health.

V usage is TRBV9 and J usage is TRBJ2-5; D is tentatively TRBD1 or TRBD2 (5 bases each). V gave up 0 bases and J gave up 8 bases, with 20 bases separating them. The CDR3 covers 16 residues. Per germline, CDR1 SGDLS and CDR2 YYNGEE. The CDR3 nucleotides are TGTGCCAGCAGCGTAGGAGGGACCTTTGTGTCGGGTACCCAGTACTTC. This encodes CASSVGGTFVSGTQYF.

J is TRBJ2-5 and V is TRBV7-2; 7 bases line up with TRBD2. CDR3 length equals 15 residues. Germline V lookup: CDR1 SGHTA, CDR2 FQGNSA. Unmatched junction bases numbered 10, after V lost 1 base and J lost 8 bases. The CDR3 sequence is CASSLELAPRGTQYF. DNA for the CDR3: TGTGCCAGCAGCTTAGAACTAGCGCCCCGGGGAACCCAGTACTTC.

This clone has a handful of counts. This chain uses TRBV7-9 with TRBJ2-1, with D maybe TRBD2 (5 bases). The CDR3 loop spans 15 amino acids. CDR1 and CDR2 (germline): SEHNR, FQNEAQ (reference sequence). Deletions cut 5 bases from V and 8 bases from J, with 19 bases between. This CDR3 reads CASSPAPRAYDEQFF. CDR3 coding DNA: TGTGCCAGCAGCCCGGCACCGCGGGCTTACGATGAGCAGTTCTTC.

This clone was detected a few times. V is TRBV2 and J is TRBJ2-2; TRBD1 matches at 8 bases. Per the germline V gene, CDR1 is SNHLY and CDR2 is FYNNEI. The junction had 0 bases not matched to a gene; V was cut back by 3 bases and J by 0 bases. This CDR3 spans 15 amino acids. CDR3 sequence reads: CASSEGQANTGELFF. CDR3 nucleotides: TGTGCCAGCAGTGAGGGACAGGCGAACACCGGGGAGCTGTTTTTT.

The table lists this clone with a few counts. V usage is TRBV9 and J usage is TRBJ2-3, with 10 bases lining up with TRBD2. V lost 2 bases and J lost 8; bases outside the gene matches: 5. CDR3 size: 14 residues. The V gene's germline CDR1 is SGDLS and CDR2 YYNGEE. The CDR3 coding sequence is TGTGCCAGCAGCGTGCAGCGGGAGGGGGGTACGCAGTATTTT. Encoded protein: CASSVQREGGTQYF. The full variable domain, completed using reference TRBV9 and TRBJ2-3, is DSGVTQTPKHLITATGQRVTLRCSPRSGDLSVYWYQQSLDQGLQFLIQYYNGEERAKGNILERFSAQQFPDLHSELNLSSLELGDSALYFCASSVQREGGTQYFGPGTRLTVL.

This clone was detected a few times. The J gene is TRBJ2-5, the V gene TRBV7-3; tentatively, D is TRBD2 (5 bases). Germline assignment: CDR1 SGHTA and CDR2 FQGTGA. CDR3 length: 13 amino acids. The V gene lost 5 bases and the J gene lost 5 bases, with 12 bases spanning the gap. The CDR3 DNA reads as TGTGCCAGCAGCCCAACTAGGGATGAGACCCAGTACTTC. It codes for CASSPTRDETQYF.

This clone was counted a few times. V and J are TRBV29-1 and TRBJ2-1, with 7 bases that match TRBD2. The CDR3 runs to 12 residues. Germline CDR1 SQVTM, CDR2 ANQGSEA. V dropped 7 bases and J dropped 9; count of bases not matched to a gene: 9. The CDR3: CSATREYGEQFF. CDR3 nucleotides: TGCAGCGCCACGCGGGAGTACGGTGAGCAGTTCTTC.

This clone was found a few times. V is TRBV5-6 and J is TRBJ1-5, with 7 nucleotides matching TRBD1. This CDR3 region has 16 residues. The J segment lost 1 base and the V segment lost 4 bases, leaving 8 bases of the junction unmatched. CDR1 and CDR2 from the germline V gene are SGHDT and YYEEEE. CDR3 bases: TGTGCCAGCAGCATGAACAGGGGTATCAGCAATCAGCCCCAGCATTTT. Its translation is CASSMNRGISNQPQHF.

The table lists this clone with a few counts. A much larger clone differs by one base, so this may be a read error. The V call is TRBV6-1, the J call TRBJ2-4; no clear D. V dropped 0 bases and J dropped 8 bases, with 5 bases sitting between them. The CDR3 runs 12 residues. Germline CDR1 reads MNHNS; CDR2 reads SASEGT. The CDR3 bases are TGTGCCAGCAGTGAAGCGGTGGACATTCAGTACTTC. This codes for CASSEAVDIQYF.

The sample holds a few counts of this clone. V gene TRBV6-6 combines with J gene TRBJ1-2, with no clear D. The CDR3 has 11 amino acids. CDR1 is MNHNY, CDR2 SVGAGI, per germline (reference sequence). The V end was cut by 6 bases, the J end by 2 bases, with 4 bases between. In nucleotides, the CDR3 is TGTGCCAGCAGAACCAACTATGGCTACACCTTC. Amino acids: CASRTNYGYTF.

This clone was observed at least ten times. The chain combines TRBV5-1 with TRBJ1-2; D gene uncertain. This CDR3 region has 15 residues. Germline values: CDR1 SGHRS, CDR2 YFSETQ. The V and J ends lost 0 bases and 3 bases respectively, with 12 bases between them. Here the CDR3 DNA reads TGCGCCAGCAGCTTGGTCGGTGGAAAGGACTATGGCTACACCTTC. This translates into CASSLVGGKDYGYTF.

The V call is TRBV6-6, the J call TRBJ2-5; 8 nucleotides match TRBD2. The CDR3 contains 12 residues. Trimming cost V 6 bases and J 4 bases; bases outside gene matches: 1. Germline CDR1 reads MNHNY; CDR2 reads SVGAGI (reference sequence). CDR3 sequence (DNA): TGTGCCAGCAGAAGCGGGAGAGAGACCCAGTACTTC. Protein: CASRSGRETQYF.

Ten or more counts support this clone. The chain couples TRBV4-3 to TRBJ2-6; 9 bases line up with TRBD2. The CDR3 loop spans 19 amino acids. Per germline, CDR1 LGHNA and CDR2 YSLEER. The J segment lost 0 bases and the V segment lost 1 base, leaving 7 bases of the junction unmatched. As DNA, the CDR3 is TGCGCCAGCAGCCAAGCGGCGGGAGGGATAAGCTCTGGGGCCAACGTCCTGACTTTC. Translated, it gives CASSQAAGGISSGANVLTF.

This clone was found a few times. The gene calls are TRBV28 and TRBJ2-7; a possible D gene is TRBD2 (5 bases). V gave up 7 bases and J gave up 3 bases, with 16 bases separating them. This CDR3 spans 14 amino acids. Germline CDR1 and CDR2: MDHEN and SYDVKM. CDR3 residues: CASINSGGNYEQYF. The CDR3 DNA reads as TGTGCCAGCATAAACAGCGGAGGAAACTACGAGCAGTACTTC.

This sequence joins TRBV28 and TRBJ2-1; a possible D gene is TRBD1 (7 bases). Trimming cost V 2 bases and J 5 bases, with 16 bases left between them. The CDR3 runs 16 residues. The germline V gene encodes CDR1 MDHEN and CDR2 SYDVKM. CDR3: CASSLSGGTADNEQFF. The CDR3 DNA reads TGTGCCAGCAGTTTAAGTGGGGGGACAGCGGACAATGAGCAGTTCTTC.

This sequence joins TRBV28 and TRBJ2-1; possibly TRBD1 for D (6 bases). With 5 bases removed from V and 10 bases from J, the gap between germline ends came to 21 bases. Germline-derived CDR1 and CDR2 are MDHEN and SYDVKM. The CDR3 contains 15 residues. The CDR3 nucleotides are TGTGCCAGCAGTGTATCCGGGACACGGCTGAGGGAGCAGTTCTTC. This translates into CASSVSGTRLREQFF.

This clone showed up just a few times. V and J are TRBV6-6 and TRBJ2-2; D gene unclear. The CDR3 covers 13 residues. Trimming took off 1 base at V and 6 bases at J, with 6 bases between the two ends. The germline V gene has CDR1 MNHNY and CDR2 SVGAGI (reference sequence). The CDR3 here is CASSYLPPGELFF. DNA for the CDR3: TGTGCCAGCAGTTACTTGCCCCCCGGGGAGCTGTTTTTT.

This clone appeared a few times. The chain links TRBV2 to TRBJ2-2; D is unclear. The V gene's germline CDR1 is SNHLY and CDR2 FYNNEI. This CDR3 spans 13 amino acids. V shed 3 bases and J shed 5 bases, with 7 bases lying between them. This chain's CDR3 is CASSDQPTGELFF. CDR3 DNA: TGTGCCAGCAGTGATCAGCCTACCGGGGAGCTGTTTTTT.

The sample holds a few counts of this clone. CDR3 nucleotide sequence: TGTGCCAGCAGCCGGGACTCGCCAGGAGATACGCAGTATTTT. Its protein is CASSRDSPGDTQYF. The chain recombines TRBV11-1 with TRBJ2-3; D perhaps matches TRBD2 (6 bases). Trimming stripped 5 bases from V and 5 bases from J, with 14 bases between. The CDR3 has 14 amino acids. The germline gives CDR1 SGHAT, CDR2 FQDESV (reference sequence).

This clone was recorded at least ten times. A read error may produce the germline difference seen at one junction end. Here the CDR3 reads CASSESGVGNAEAFF. The DNA for the CDR3 is TGTGCCAGCAGTGAATCCGGGGTAGGGAACGCTGAAGCTTTCTTT. This sequence joins TRBV2 and TRBJ1-1; unclear D gene. Looked up from germline, CDR1 is SNHLY and CDR2 is FYNNEI. CDR3 length: 15 residues.

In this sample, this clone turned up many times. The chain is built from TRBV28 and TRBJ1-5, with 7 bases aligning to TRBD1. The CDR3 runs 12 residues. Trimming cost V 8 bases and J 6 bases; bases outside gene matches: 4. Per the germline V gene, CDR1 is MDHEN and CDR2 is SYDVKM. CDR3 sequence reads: CASDRASQPQHF. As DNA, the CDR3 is TGTGCCAGCGACAGGGCGAGTCAGCCCCAGCATTTT.